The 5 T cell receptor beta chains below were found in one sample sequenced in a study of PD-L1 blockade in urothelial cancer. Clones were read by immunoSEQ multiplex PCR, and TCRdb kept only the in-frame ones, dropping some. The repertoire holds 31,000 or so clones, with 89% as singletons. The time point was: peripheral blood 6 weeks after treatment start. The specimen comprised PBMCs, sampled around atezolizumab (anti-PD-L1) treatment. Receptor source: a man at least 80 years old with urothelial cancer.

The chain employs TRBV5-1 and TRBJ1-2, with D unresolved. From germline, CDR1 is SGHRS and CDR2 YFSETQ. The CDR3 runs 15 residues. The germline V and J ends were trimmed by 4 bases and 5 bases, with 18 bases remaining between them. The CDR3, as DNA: TGCGCCAGCAGCCAGAAGTCCCATTCGCCTTATGGCTACACCTTC. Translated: CASSQKSHSPYGYTF.

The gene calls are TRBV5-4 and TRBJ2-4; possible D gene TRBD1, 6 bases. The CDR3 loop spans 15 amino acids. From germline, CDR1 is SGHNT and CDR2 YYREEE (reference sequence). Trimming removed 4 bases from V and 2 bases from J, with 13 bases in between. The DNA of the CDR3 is TGTGCCAGCAGCCAACAGGGTTCGACCAAAAACATTCAGTACTTC. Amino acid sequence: CASSQQGSTKNIQYF.

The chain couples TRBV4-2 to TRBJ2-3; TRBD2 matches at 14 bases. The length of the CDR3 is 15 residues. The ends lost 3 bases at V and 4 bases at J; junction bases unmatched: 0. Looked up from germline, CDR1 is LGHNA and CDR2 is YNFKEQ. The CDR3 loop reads CASSQGLAGADTQYF. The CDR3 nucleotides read TGTGCCAGCAGCCAGGGACTAGCGGGAGCAGATACGCAGTATTTT.

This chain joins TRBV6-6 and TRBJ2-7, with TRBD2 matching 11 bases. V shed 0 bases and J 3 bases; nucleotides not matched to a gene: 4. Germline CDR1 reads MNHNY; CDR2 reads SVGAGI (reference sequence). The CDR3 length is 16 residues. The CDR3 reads CASSYSRGLADYEQYF. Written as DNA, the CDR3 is TGTGCCAGCAGTTACTCGCGGGGACTAGCGGACTACGAGCAGTACTTC.

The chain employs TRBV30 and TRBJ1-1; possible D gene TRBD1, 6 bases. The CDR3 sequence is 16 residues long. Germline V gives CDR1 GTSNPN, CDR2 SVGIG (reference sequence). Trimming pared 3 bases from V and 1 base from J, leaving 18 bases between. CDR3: CAWSLGAGQWNTEAFF. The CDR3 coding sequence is TGTGCCTGGAGCCTAGGGGCCGGACAGTGGAACACTGAAGCTTTCTTT.